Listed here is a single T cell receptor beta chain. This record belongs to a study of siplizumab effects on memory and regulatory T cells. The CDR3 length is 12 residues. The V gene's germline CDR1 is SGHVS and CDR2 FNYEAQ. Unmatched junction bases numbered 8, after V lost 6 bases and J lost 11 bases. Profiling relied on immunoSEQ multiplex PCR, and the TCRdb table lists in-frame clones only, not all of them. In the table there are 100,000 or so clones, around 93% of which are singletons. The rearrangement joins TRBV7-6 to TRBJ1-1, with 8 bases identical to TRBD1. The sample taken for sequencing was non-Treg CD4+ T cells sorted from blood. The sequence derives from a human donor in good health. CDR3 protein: CASRPGGAGAFF. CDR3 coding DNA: TGTGCCAGCAGGCCAGGGGGCGCTGGGGCTTTCTTT.